This T cell receptor beta chain was found in a study of patients and donors after allogeneic stem cell transplantation. This clonotype was picked up a small number of times. This CDR3 contains 14 residues. The trim removed 5 bases at V and 9 bases at J, leaving 9 bases unmatched. Germline CDR1 is SGHTA and CDR2 is FQGNSA. TCRdb re-analysed the RT-PCR reads in MiXCR, keeping a single row per CDR3 protein. The sample has roughly 940,000 distinct CDR3 sequences; 15% to 20% are singletons. This TCR was sampled from a human donor who was either an allogeneic HSCT recipient or a stem cell or donor lymphocyte infusion donor (not recorded which). It is not recorded whose cells these are; they may come from a transplant donor. The chain joins TRBV7-2 to TRBJ2-4; 8 bases map to TRBD1. The sample was blood, either unsorted or a sorted T cell fraction (not recorded which). The CDR3 protein is CASSRDGTGGIQYF. CDR3 coding DNA: TGTGCCAGCAGCCGAGACGGGACAGGCGGCATTCAGTACTTC. The whole variable domain, remainder taken from reference TRBV7-2 and TRBJ2-4, is GAGVSQSPSNKVTEKGKDVELRCDPISGHTALYWYRQSLGQGLEFLIYFQGNSAPDKSGLPSDRFSAERTGGSVSTLTIQRTQQEDSAVYLCASSRDGTGGIQYFGAGTRLSVL.